Each of the 3 T cell receptor beta chains below was sequenced from the same sample in a study of shared clonotypes between healthy human individuals. Clones were sequenced by immunoSEQ multiplex PCR, and TCRdb holds only the in-frame ones, with some missing. Here the sample spans 2 million to 2.5 million clones, about 95% being singletons. The sequencing input was naive CD4+ T cells sorted from blood. As to subset: CD45RA+ positively selected. The receptor set was obtained from a man between 18 and 35 years old in good health.

Of note for this clone: Other DNA sequences in this sample translate to the same CDR3. The chain carries TRBV6-5 and TRBJ2-7, with unresolved D. V was pared by 0 bases and J by 2 bases, with 8 bases between. Germline V CDR1 and CDR2: MNHEY, SVGAGI. The CDR3 sequence is 14 residues long. This CDR3 reads CASSYSRGPYEQYF. The DNA of the CDR3 is TGTGCCAGCAGTTACTCTAGAGGCCCCTACGAGCAGTACTTC.

The chain couples TRBV4-3 to TRBJ2-2; D is ambiguous. The CDR3 contains 19 residues. The ends were cut back, 3 bases at V and 0 bases at J, with 20 bases in the middle. The germline V gene encodes CDR1 LGHNA and CDR2 YSLEER. In nucleotides, the CDR3 is TGCGCCAGCAGCCAGAACGTAGTCGGAAACTCCGCGAACACCGGGGAGCTGTTTTTT. It codes for CASSQNVVGNSANTGELFF.

This chain links TRBV19 with TRBJ1-6, with 7 bases that match TRBD1. This CDR3 has 16 residues. CDR1 is LNHDA and CDR2 is SQIVND in the germline V gene (reference sequence). J was trimmed by 2 bases and V by 5 bases; bases with no gene match: 6. CDR3 residues: CASSPTGTAYNSPLHF. CDR3 bases: TGTGCCAGTAGTCCAACAGGGACAGCCTATAATTCACCCCTCCACTTT.